What follows are 5 T cell receptor beta chains derived from one specimen sequenced in a study of control samples from healthy donors and cancer patients. TCRdb's copy holds only in-frame clones and misses some; the assay was immunoSEQ multiplex PCR. Here the sample spans around 90,000 clones, about 84% being singletons. Sequenced input: blood. Every receptor here comes from a woman aged 35 to 49 in good health.

This clone has just one count. The chain is built from TRBV30 and TRBJ1-2; no firm D call. Trimming took 6 bases from V and 8 from J, leaving 16 bases between them. Germline loops: CDR1 GTSNPN, CDR2 SVGIG (reference sequence). There are 12 residues in the CDR3. CDR3 residues: CACTRLFYGYTF. DNA of the CDR3: TGTGCCTGCACTCGGCTGTTTTACGGCTACACCTTC.

V gene TRBV6-2 or TRBV6-3 combines with J gene TRBJ1-1; no clear D. Trimming took 2 bases from V and 2 from J, leaving 18 bases between them. Germline CDR1 MNHEY, CDR2 SVGEGT. This CDR3 spans 17 amino acids. The CDR3 DNA is TGTGCCAGCAGTTACCCGTTACCTAGGACTGCCAACACTGAAGCTTTCTTT. Translating gives CASSYPLPRTANTEAFF.

The chain uses TRBV2 and TRBJ1-2, with a tentative D call TRBD1 (6 bases). Germline CDR1 SNHLY, CDR2 FYNNEI. V lost 5 bases, J lost 4 bases, and 14 bases lay in between. The CDR3 has 14 amino acids. The CDR3 nucleotides are TGTGCCAGCAGTCCGCGACAGGCTACCTATGGCTACACCTTC. This translates into CASSPRQATYGYTF.

The chain recombines TRBV6-5 with TRBJ2-3; TRBD2 aligns across 11 bases. CDR1 is MNHEY, CDR2 SVGAGI, per germline. The CDR3 has 13 residues. V was clipped by 9 bases and J by 4 bases; unmatched bases: 3. The CDR3 sequence is CASSGGASDTQYF. As DNA, the CDR3 is TGTGCCAGTAGCGGGGGGGCTTCAGATACGCAGTATTTT.

The CDR3 nucleotides read TGCAGCGTTCCGGCCCCACCGGGGAACACTGAAGCTTTCTTT. Protein product: CSVPAPPGNTEAFF. The chain couples TRBV29-1 to TRBJ1-1, with D hard to call. CDR3 length: 14 amino acids. Trimming took 5 bases from V and 1 from J, leaving 14 bases between them. In germline, CDR1 is SQVTM, CDR2 ANQGSEA.